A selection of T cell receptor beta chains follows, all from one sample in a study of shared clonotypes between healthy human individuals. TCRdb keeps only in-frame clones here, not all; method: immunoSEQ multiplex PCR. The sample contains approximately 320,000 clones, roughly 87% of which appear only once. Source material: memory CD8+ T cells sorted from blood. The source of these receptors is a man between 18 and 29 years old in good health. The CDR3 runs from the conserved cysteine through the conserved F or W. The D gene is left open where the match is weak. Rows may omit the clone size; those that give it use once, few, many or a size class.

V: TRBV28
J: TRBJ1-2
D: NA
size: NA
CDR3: CASSSTERGRDNYGYTF
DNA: TGTGCCAGCAGTTCAACCGAGAGGGGAAGGGATAACTATGGCTACACCTTC

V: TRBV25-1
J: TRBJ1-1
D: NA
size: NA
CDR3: CASSAGNTEAFF
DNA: TGTGCCAGCAGTGCTGGTAACACTGAAGCTTTCTTT

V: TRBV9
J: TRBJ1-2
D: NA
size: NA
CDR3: CASSPRPQLANYGYTF
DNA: TGTGCCAGCAGCCCCCGCCCCCAGCTTGCTAACTATGGCTACACCTTC

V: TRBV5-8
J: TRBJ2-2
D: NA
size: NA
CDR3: CASSPTPGGGHTGELFF
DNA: TGTGCCAGCAGCCCCACCCCGGGGGGCGGACACACCGGGGAGCTGTTTTTT

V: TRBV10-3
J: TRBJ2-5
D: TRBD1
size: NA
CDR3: CAISDLDRASDQTQYF
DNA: TGTGCCATCAGTGACCTCGACAGGGCGTCAGACCAGACCCAGTACTTC

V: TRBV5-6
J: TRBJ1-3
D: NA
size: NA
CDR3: CASSLGAGPTSGNTIYF
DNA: TGTGCCAGCAGCCTGGGGGCAGGACCGACCTCTGGAAACACCATATATTTT

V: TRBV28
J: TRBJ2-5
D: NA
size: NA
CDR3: CASSPLVDNQETQYF
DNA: TGTGCCAGCAGTCCTCTGGTGGATAACCAAGAGACCCAGTACTTC

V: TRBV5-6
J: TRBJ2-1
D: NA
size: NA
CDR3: CASSFGGTYNEQFF
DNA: TGTGCCAGCAGCTTTGGGGGGACTTACAATGAGCAGTTCTTC

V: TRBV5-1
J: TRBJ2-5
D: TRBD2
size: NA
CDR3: CASSLESGLGETQYF
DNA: TGCGCCAGCAGCTTGGAGTCAGGACTAGGGGAGACCCAGTACTTC

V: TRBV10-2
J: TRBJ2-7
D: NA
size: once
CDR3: CASSDTRFHEQYF
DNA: TGCGCCAGCAGTGATACCCGTTTCCACGAGCAGTACTTC

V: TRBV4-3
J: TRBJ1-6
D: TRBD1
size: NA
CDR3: CASSQDTYRGDVISPLHF
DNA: TGCGCCAGCAGCCAAGATACCTACAGGGGGGATGTGATTTCACCCCTCCACTTT

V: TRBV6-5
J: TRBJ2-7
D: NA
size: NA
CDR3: CASSQDRGEQYF
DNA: TGTGCCAGCAGTCAGGACCGGGGGGAGCAGTACTTC

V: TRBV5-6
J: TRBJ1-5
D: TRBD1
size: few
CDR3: CASSWGTGGQPQHF
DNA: TGTGCCAGCAGCTGGGGGACAGGGGGTCAGCCCCAGCATTTT

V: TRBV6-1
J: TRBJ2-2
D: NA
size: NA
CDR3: CASSGDSRGGELFF
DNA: TGTGCCAGCAGTGGGGACTCGCGCGGCGGGGAGCTGTTTTTT

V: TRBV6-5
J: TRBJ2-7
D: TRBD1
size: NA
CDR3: CASSPGQWIYEQYF
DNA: TGTGCCAGCAGTCCGGGACAGTGGATCTACGAGCAGTACTTC

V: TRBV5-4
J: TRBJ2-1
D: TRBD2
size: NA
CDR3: CASRPAGTYNEQFF
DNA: TGTGCCAGCAGACCAGCGGGGACCTACAATGAGCAGTTCTTC

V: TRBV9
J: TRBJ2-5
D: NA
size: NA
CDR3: CASSVGVQGETQYF
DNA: TGTGCCAGCAGCGTAGGAGTCCAGGGGGAGACCCAGTACTTC

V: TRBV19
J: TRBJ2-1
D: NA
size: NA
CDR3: CASSPSFPGYEQFF
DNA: TGTGCCAGTAGCCCTTCATTCCCAGGGTATGAGCAGTTCTTC

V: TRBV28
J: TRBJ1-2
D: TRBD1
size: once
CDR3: CASSFLQGEGGYTF
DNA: TGTGCCAGCAGTTTTTTACAGGGGGAAGGTGGCTACACCTTC

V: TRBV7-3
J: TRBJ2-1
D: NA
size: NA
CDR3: CASSYEGGNEQFF
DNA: TGTGCCAGCAGCTACGAAGGGGGCAATGAGCAGTTCTTC

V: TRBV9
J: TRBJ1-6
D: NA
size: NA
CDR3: CASSTGTSSYNSPLHF
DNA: TGTGCCAGCAGCACAGGGACGAGCTCCTATAATTCACCCCTCCACTTT

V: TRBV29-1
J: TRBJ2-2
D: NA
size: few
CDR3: CSVEQENTGELFF
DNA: TGCAGCGTTGAACAGGAGAACACCGGGGAGCTGTTTTTT

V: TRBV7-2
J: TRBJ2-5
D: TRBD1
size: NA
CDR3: CASSWGTAPQETQYF
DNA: TGTGCCAGCAGCTGGGGGACAGCGCCCCAAGAGACCCAGTACTTC

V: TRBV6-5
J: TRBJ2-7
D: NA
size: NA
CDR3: CASSYAETKSYEQYF
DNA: TGTGCCAGCAGTTACGCAGAGACAAAATCCTACGAGCAGTACTTC

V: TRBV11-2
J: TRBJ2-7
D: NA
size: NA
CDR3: CASSQSYEQYF
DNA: TGTGCCAGCAGCCAGTCCTACGAGCAGTACTTC

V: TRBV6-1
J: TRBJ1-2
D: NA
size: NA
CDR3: CASSESPAGYGYTF
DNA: TGTGCCAGCAGTGAAAGTCCTGCCGGGTACGGCTACACCTTC

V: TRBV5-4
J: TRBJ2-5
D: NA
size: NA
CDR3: CASSLEVTGEETQYF
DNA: TGTGCCAGCAGCTTGGAGGTTACAGGCGAAGAGACCCAGTACTTC

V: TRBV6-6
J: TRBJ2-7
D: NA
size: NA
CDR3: CASTFRGGSSYEQYF
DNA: TGTGCCAGCACCTTCCGAGGCGGCAGCTCCTACGAGCAGTACTTC

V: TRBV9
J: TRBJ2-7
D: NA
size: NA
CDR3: CASSVFDGSYEQYF
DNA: TGTGCCAGCAGCGTATTTGACGGCTCCTACGAGCAGTACTTC

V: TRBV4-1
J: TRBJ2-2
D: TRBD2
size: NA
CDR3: CASSYYLAGVAPGELFF
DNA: TGCGCCAGCAGCTACTATTTAGCGGGAGTGGCGCCCGGGGAGCTGTTTTTT

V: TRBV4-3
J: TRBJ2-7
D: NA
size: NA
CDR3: CASSQDRAAAYEQYF
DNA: TGCGCCAGCAGCCAAGATCGGGCAGCTGCCTACGAGCAGTACTTC

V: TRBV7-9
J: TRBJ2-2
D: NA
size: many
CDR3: CASSQIFLTGELFF
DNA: TGTGCCAGCAGCCAAATATTCCTCACCGGGGAGCTGTTTTTT

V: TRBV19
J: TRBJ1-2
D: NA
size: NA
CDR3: CASSIAGAHGYTF
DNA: TGTGCCAGTAGTATCGCAGGGGCTCATGGCTACACCTTC

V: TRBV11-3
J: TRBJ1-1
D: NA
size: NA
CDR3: CASSPGGGTEAFF
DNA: TGTGCCAGCAGCCCGGGGGGCGGCACTGAAGCTTTCTTT

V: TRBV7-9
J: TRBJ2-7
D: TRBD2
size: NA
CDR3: CASSPRLASYEQYF
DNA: TGTGCCAGCAGCCCGAGACTAGCTTCGTACGAGCAGTACTTC

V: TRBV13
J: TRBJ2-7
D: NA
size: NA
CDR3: CASSPSGDGYYEQYF
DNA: TGTGCCAGCAGCCCCAGTGGTGACGGGTACTACGAGCAGTACTTC

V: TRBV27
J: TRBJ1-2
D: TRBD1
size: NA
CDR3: CASSLWGQGASGYTF
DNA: TGTGCCAGCAGTTTATGGGGACAGGGGGCGTCTGGCTACACCTTC

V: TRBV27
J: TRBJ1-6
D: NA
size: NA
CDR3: CASSPWGGLSPLHF
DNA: TGTGCCAGCAGTCCTTGGGGGGGCCTATCACCCCTCCACTTT

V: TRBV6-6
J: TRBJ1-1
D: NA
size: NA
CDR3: CASSRLNMNTEAFF
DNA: TGTGCCAGCAGCAGACTAAACATGAACACTGAAGCTTTCTTT

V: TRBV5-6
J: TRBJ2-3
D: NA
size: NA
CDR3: CASSLQGLIGTDTQYF
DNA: TGTGCCAGCAGCCTACAAGGACTCATCGGCACAGATACGCAGTATTTT

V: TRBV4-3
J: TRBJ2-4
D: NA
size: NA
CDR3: CASSQDGVGTNIQYF
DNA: TGCGCCAGCAGCCAAGATGGGGTAGGAACAAACATTCAGTACTTC

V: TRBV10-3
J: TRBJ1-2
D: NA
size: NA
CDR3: CAISESWGAYGYTF
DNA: TGTGCCATCAGTGAGTCATGGGGAGCCTATGGCTACACCTTC

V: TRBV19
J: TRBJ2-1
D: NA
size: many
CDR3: CASSWGRMPGNEQFF
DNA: TGTGCCAGTAGTTGGGGCAGGATGCCGGGAAATGAGCAGTTCTTC

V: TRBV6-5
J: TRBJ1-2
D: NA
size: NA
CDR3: CASSYAIEGAGYGYTF
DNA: TGTGCCAGCAGTTACGCCATCGAAGGGGCGGGCTATGGCTACACCTTC

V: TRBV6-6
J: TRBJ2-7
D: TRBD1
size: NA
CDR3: CASSAGQGWDEQYF
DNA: TGTGCCAGCAGTGCCGGACAGGGATGGGACGAGCAGTACTTC

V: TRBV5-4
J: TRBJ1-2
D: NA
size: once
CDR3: CASSFGFGYTF
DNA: TGTGCCAGCAGCTTCGGGTTTGGCTACACCTTC

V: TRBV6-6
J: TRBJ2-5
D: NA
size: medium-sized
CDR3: CASSSTLRGTQYF
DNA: TGTGCCAGCAGTTCCACGTTGAGGGGGACCCAGTACTTC

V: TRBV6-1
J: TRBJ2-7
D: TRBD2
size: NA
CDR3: CASSEESLAGDYEQYF
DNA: TGTGCCAGCAGTGAAGAGTCCCTAGCGGGGGACTACGAGCAGTACTTC

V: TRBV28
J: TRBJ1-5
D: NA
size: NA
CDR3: CASNSNQPQHF
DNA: TGTGCCAGCAATAGCAATCAGCCCCAGCATTTT